The rows below give T cell receptor beta chains drawn from one sample of a study of cytomegalovirus exposure and HLA in healthy donors. Profiled with immunoSEQ multiplex PCR; TCRdb holds only in-frame clones, not every one. The sample holds around 110,000 clones, 70% to 80% seen once. Sequenced sample: PBMCs. The receptors were sampled from a female donor in good health and CMV-seronegative. Both conserved end residues are part of each CDR3. D genes are given only for firm matches. Clone size, where shown, is once, few, many, or a class for clones that have expanded.

j_call cdr3_length v_call d_call clone_size cdr3_aa cdr3_nt
TRBJ2-3 14 TRBV6-5 . . CASRSLVSPDTQYF TGTGCCAGCAGATCACTTGTCTCCCCAGATACGCAGTATTTT
TRBJ2-1 19 TRBV6-4 TRBD2 . CASSPEPTSGRFSYNEQFF TGTGCCAGCTCCCCCGAACCGACTAGCGGGAGGTTCTCCTACAATGAGCAGTTCTTC
TRBJ2-2 15 TRBV5-8 TRBD1 . CASSLWGQITGELFF TGTGCCAGCAGCTTGTGGGGACAGATCACCGGGGAGCTGTTTTTT
TRBJ1-1 14 TRBV28 . few CASSFRRGWTEAFF TGTGCCAGCAGTTTTCGTAGGGGATGGACTGAAGCTTTCTTT
TRBJ2-7 13 TRBV29-1 . . CSVGGKAGNEQYF TGCAGCGTCGGGGGAAAGGCGGGGAACGAGCAGTACTTC
TRBJ2-6 18 TRBV7-3 TRBD1 . CASSPRTGAISGANVLTF TGTGCCAGCAGCCCGCGGACAGGGGCGATCTCTGGGGCCAACGTCCTGACTTTC
TRBJ1-4 14 TRBV5-5 . few CASSIGATNEKLFF TGTGCCAGCAGCATCGGTGCAACTAATGAAAAACTGTTTTTT
TRBJ2-2 12 TRBV6-5 . . CASWTDTGELFF TGTGCCAGCTGGACTGATACCGGGGAGCTGTTTTTT
TRBJ2-1 14 TRBV19 . once CASSITGVNNEQFF TGTGCCAGTAGTATCACGGGAGTGAACAATGAGCAGTTCTTC
TRBJ2-1 16 TRBV19 TRBD2 . CASSTPGGRGRNEQFF TGTGCCAGTAGTACTCCGGGGGGGAGGGGCCGGAATGAGCAGTTCTTC
TRBJ2-1 18 TRBV5-1 TRBD2 . CASSLVAPIAGGYNEQFF TGCGCCAGCAGCTTGGTGGCTCCAATAGCGGGAGGGTACAATGAGCAGTTCTTC